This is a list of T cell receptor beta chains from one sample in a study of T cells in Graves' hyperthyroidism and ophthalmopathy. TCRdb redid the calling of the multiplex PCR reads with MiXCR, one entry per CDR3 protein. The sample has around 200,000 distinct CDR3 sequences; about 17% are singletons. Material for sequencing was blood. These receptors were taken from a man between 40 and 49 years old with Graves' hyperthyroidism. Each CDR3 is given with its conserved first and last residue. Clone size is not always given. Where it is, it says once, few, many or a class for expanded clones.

CDR3 protein: CASSGDRGGWRPQHF
clone size: many
J gene: TRBJ1-5
V gene: TRBV28

CDR3 protein: CASSPRRDYNEQFF
clone size: many
J gene: TRBJ2-1
V gene: TRBV13

CDR3 protein: CASSSSPYEQYF
clone size: .
J gene: TRBJ2-7
V gene: TRBV28

CDR3 protein: CASSPNLSGGGEQFF
clone size: .
J gene: TRBJ2-1
V gene: TRBV9

CDR3 protein: CASSPSLGVSSPLHF
clone size: many
J gene: TRBJ1-6
V gene: TRBV6-2/TRBV6-3

CDR3 protein: CASSFRAAGGDTQYF
clone size: .
J gene: TRBJ2-3
V gene: TRBV7-2

CDR3 protein: CAWSRGRGASNEQFF
clone size: many
J gene: TRBJ2-1
V gene: TRBV30

CDR3 protein: CASSRDRPNYGYTF
clone size: many
J gene: TRBJ1-2
V gene: TRBV5-1

CDR3 protein: CASSLGVWETQYF
clone size: .
J gene: TRBJ2-5
V gene: TRBV5-6

CDR3 protein: CASSQDLGQGNQPQHF
clone size: few
J gene: TRBJ1-5
V gene: TRBV4-2

CDR3 protein: CASSLRKGGTGELFF
clone size: few
J gene: TRBJ2-2
V gene: TRBV7-9

CDR3 protein: CASSPRATLQETQYF
clone size: many
J gene: TRBJ2-5
V gene: TRBV12-3/TRBV12-4

CDR3 protein: CASSRLASSNEQFF
clone size: once
J gene: TRBJ2-1
V gene: TRBV27

CDR3 protein: CASSWAGQSSYNEQFF
clone size: many
J gene: TRBJ2-1
V gene: TRBV7-8

CDR3 protein: CASRHRASYSNQPQHF
clone size: .
J gene: TRBJ1-5
V gene: TRBV6-1

CDR3 protein: CSVEDRAGETQYF
clone size: many
J gene: TRBJ2-5
V gene: TRBV29-1

CDR3 protein: CASREYEKLFF
clone size: many
J gene: TRBJ1-4
V gene: TRBV6-1

CDR3 protein: CASSHGGTGVYNEQFF
clone size: many
J gene: TRBJ2-1
V gene: TRBV7-2

CDR3 protein: CASSPTGSRAFF
clone size: many
J gene: TRBJ1-1
V gene: TRBV2

CDR3 protein: CASSLPGQYYEQYF
clone size: few
J gene: TRBJ2-7
V gene: TRBV6-1

CDR3 protein: CASSPRGAQYF
clone size: .
J gene: TRBJ2-3
V gene: TRBV11-2

CDR3 protein: CASSLGTGSGETEAFF
clone size: many
J gene: TRBJ1-1
V gene: TRBV28

CDR3 protein: CASSLGVQAVWYEQYF
clone size: many
J gene: TRBJ2-7
V gene: TRBV7-2

CDR3 protein: CASSPRAGTSYEQYF
clone size: few
J gene: TRBJ2-7
V gene: TRBV6-1

CDR3 protein: CAIMSDTGTGANEQFF
clone size: many
J gene: TRBJ2-1
V gene: TRBV10-3

CDR3 protein: CASSLGGQGPNGYTF
clone size: .
J gene: TRBJ1-2
V gene: TRBV7-2

CDR3 protein: CSVESPDRGYEQFF
clone size: .
J gene: TRBJ2-1
V gene: TRBV29-1

CDR3 protein: CASSRRGQVAHEQYF
clone size: many
J gene: TRBJ2-7
V gene: TRBV13

CDR3 protein: CASSREGSYNSPLHF
clone size: .
J gene: TRBJ1-6
V gene: TRBV6-1

CDR3 protein: CASSIWDGETEAFF
clone size: many
J gene: TRBJ1-1
V gene: TRBV7-2

CDR3 protein: CATSEQGNTEAFF
clone size: many
J gene: TRBJ1-1
V gene: TRBV15

CDR3 protein: CASSFEQSGELFF
clone size: many
J gene: TRBJ2-2
V gene: TRBV6-2/TRBV6-3

CDR3 protein: CASSEEARASSGYTF
clone size: many
J gene: TRBJ1-2
V gene: TRBV2

CDR3 protein: CAWSVRYEAFF
clone size: many
J gene: TRBJ1-1
V gene: TRBV30

CDR3 protein: CASSSEPGQTQHF
clone size: .
J gene: TRBJ1-5
V gene: TRBV7-3

CDR3 protein: CASSQRTGRETQYF
clone size: many
J gene: TRBJ2-5
V gene: TRBV5-1

CDR3 protein: CASRITYEQYF
clone size: many
J gene: TRBJ2-7
V gene: TRBV12-3/TRBV12-4

CDR3 protein: CSATWINSGRAKEQFF
clone size: .
J gene: TRBJ2-1
V gene: TRBV20-1

CDR3 protein: CASSPGYQETQYF
clone size: many
J gene: TRBJ2-5
V gene: TRBV3-1

CDR3 protein: CAISESGRGYEQYF
clone size: many
J gene: TRBJ2-7
V gene: TRBV10-3

CDR3 protein: CASRSQETQYF
clone size: many
J gene: TRBJ2-5
V gene: TRBV2

CDR3 protein: CNAQSASGSDTQYF
clone size: .
J gene: TRBJ2-3
V gene: TRBV20-1

CDR3 protein: CASSFPSGGAETQYF
clone size: many
J gene: TRBJ2-5
V gene: TRBV7-2

CDR3 protein: CAWRDFLRAEAFF
clone size: many
J gene: TRBJ1-1
V gene: TRBV30

CDR3 protein: CASSYGGPNTDTQYF
clone size: many
J gene: TRBJ2-3
V gene: TRBV6-2/TRBV6-3

CDR3 protein: CASSLEAGQETQYF
clone size: many
J gene: TRBJ2-5
V gene: TRBV5-6

CDR3 protein: CASRRDLGQSRAKNIQYF
clone size: many
J gene: TRBJ2-4
V gene: TRBV6-5

CDR3 protein: CASSRLAGWGGTQYF
clone size: .
J gene: TRBJ2-3
V gene: TRBV7-3